The clone carrying this T cell receptor (beta chain) has only one observation. Its antigen is as yet unknown. Viral peptide pool expansion of antigen-specific CD4+ T cells preceded sequencing in the ViraFEST assay. Culturing for nine to ten days preceded CD4+ T cell isolation. Of the BNT162b2 and mRNA-1273 vaccines, participants received two doses of one or the other. In the vaccine recipients, nucleocapsid antibodies were negative and there was no prior SARS-CoV-2 infection. The sample belongs to a study of vaccination effects on CD4 cells after COVID-19. On the study more broadly: Post-vaccine specimens arrived a median 72 days past the second dose.

Produced via immunoSEQ multiplex PCR; TCRdb's table is partial and in-frame only. The sample has 30,000 to 40,000 clones; about 80% are singletons. The CDR3 totals 15 residues. Looked up from germline, CDR1 is MNHNS and CDR2 is SASEGT. After removal of 3 bases from V and 10 bases from J, the junction contained 10 bases not matched to a gene. The J gene is TRBJ2-1, the V gene TRBV6-1; 9 nucleotides line up with TRBD1. The sequence was collected from a human donor who received a COVID-19 vaccine. Some clones in this sample may be carry-over from other donors' samples. The sample here was CD4+ T cells from PBMCs cultured with HCoV-NL63 spike peptides, taken after COVID-19 vaccination. As DNA, the CDR3 is TGTGCCAGCAGTGATCTGGGACAGGGAGTCAGCGAGCAGTTCTTC. Residues: CASSDLGQGVSEQFF.